The following is a TCR beta chain sequence with its context. Its antigen remains unknown. Relative to the germline gene, one junction end is altered; a read error may explain this. Three rounds of nested PCR, following a modified ARM-PCR protocol, produced the TCRbeta library. MiXCR, run by TCRdb on the multiplex PCR reads, gives a single entry per CDR3 protein. The table has 200,000 to 250,000 distinct CDR3 sequences, over 55% seen once. This entry is derived from a study of tumor and adjacent non-tumor tissue in lung cancer. For the study at large: Patients comprised roughly 12 adenocarcinoma, 2 squamous cell carcinoma and 1 small cell lung cancer. Samples averaged approximately 3.9 million productive TCRbeta reads each. General study findings and limits: Tumor TCR diversity, when higher, was linked to shorter survival.

In germline, CDR1 is MNHEY, CDR2 SVGAGI. The CDR3 runs 14 residues. This sample's RNA came from whole unsorted tissue. Sequenced material: lung tumor tissue. This receptor was taken from a man aged 55-75 years with non-small cell lung cancer. The chain employs TRBV6-5 and TRBJ2-5, with D maybe TRBD2 (7 bases). The CDR3 sequence is CAGSDTGTAGAQNF. CDR3 bases: TGCGCCGGCAGTGATACCGGGACCGCGGGGGCCCAGAACTTC.